The clone carrying this T cell receptor beta chain was counted between two and nine times. Its antigen is not identified. The sample belongs to a study of beta chain features in type 1 diabetes. Study-wide results and caveats: The study found moderately but significantly shorter TCRB CDR3s in all four CD4+ subsets of Type 1 diabetes patients.

The authors reverse transcribed all of the isolated RNA, so sequencing captured expressed TCRB transcripts. Repertoires were generated with immunoSEQ multiplex PCR, while TCRdb's copy carries only in-frame clones and drops some. The sample yields about 240,000 clones, about 15% seen once. This CDR3 contains 14 residues. V was shortened by 3 bases and J by 1 base, with 10 bases between the two germline ends. The V gene's germline CDR1 is KGHSH and CDR2 LQKENI. The chain links TRBV18 to TRBJ2-7; perhaps TRBD1 as D (5 bases). This TCR was sampled from a man aged 25 to 40 with type 1 diabetes. Material: naive CD4+ T cells from blood. The CDR3 coding sequence is TGTGCCAGCTCACCTTGGCAGGGATCCTACGAGCAGTACTTC. This sequence encodes CASSPWQGSYEQYF.